What follows are 7 T cell receptor beta chains derived from one specimen sequenced in a study of CD8 T cells in ankylosing spondylitis (TCRdb year 2017). Library prep was done by 5' RACE. The instrument was an Illumina HiSeq 2500. TCRdb reran the public reads through fastp at Q25 and MiXCR, keeping productive beta chains. Entries are consolidated by CDR3 protein sequence, retaining the most common genes and DNA. Recorded for this sample are 200,000 or so distinct CDR3 sequences; roughly 13% of them occurred a single time. The ten most abundant clones make up roughly 11% of the sample. Sample: blood, either unsorted or a sorted T cell fraction (not recorded which). The receptors stem from a female donor with ankylosing spondylitis or in good health (not recorded which).

At least ten counts were recorded for this clonotype. The chain recombines TRBV7-2 with TRBJ2-7; D not certain. V was trimmed by 3 bases and J by 2 bases, leaving 11 bases between them. The CDR3 totals 14 residues. Germline V gives CDR1 SGHTA, CDR2 FQGNSA. The CDR3 region is CASSFPESAYEQYF. Here the CDR3 DNA reads TGTGCCAGCAGCTTTCCGGAATCGGCCTACGAGCAGTACTTC.

This clonotype has ten or more counts. This chain links TRBV14 with TRBJ2-1; D may match TRBD1 or TRBD2 (5 bases each). Per the germline V gene, CDR1 is SGHDN and CDR2 is FVKESK. V dropped 0 bases and J dropped 8 bases, with 17 bases sitting between them. There are 16 residues in the CDR3. CDR3 sequence reads: CASSQEGESPNDEQFF. As DNA, the CDR3 is TGTGCCAGCAGCCAAGAGGGGGAATCCCCGAACGATGAGCAGTTCTTC.

This clonotype came up many times. The chain uses TRBV5-1 and TRBJ2-1; possibly TRBD1 for D (5 bases). With 1 base removed from V and 5 bases from J, the gap between germline ends came to 7 bases. The CDR3 totals 13 residues. Per the germline V gene, CDR1 is SGHRS and CDR2 is YFSETQ. The chain's CDR3 is CASSLLTDNEQFF. Here the CDR3 DNA reads TGCGCCAGCAGCTTGTTGACAGACAATGAGCAGTTCTTC. Supplemented by reference TRBV5-1 and TRBJ2-1, the full variable domain reads KAGVTQTPRYLIKTRGQQVTLSCSPISGHRSVSWYQQTPGQGLQFLFEYFSETQRNKGNFPGRFSGRQFSNSRSEMNVSTLELGDSALYLCASSLLTDNEQFFGPGTRLTVL.

This clonotype was seen many times. The rearrangement joins TRBV14 to TRBJ1-2; 10 bases are shared with TRBD1. Germline CDR1 is SGHDN and CDR2 is FVKESK. The length of the CDR3 is 15 residues. Losses at the gene ends were 5 bases for V and 7 bases for J; bases not matched to a gene: 10. The DNA for the CDR3 is TGTGCCAGCAGCTTACACCCCGGGACAGGGGCTGGCTACACCTTC. This sequence encodes CASSLHPGTGAGYTF.

In this sample, this clonotype turned up a few times. This rearrangement joins TRBV2 to TRBJ1-1; no clear D. Per germline, CDR1 SNHLY and CDR2 FYNNEI. The CDR3 is 18 amino acids. The V end was cut by 11 bases, the J end by 3 bases, with 31 bases between. Here the CDR3 reads CALCSPGPRGGWDTEAFF. DNA for the CDR3: TGTGCCCTCTGTTCCCCCGGCCCACGGGGAGGATGGGACACTGAAGCTTTCTTT. The complete variable domain, with remaining parts taken from reference TRBV2 and TRBJ1-1, reads EPEVTQTPSHQVTQMGQEVILRCVPISNHLYFYWYRQILGQKVEFLVSFYNNEISEKSEIFDDQFSVERPDGSNFTLKIRSTKLEDSAMYFCALCSPGPRGGWDTEAFFGQGTRLTVV.

This clonotype has a count of ten or more. V and J are TRBV11-2 and TRBJ2-7, with 13 bases lining up with TRBD2. The CDR3 consists of 16 residues. In germline, CDR1 is SGHAT, CDR2 FQNNGV. Trimming at V came to 5 bases and at J to 7 bases, leaving 11 bases not matched to a gene. In DNA, the CDR3 is TGTGCCAGCAGCCCCCCAGGACTAGCGGGAGCGCGGGAGCAGTACTTC. Residues: CASSPPGLAGAREQYF.

This clonotype was seen repeatedly, ten times or more. V is TRBV5-1 and J is TRBJ2-2; no reliable D call. The V gene's germline CDR1 is SGHRS and CDR2 YFSETQ. CDR3 size: 14 residues. The V end lost 6 bases, the J end lost 4 bases, and 13 bases lay between the germline ends. The CDR3 bases are TGCGCCAGCACCCTATGGACCTTCACCGGGGAGCTGTTTTTT. This encodes CASTLWTFTGELFF.